The rows below give T cell receptor beta chains drawn from one sample of a study of T cell changes during pregnancy in multiple sclerosis. TCRdb keeps only in-frame clones here, not all; method: immunoSEQ multiplex PCR. The profile shows about 68,000 clones, around 92% of them singletons. The specimen comprised peripheral blood, sampled in the second trimester of pregnancy. The receptors were sampled from a female donor in good health, enrolled as a control in a pregnancy study. CDR3s include the opening cysteine and the closing phenylalanine or tryptophan. A D gene is named only where the DNA matches it firmly. Clone size is given for some rows only: seen once, a few or many times, or a class if the clone is expanded.

clone size: .; D gene: .; J gene: TRBJ2-7; V gene: TRBV10-3; CDR3 DNA: TGTGCCATCAGGGGACGGGACTCCGAGCAGTACTTC; CDR3 protein: CAIRGRDSEQYF
clone size: .; D gene: .; J gene: TRBJ1-1; V gene: TRBV2; CDR3 DNA: TGTGCCAGCAGTGAGGGAGGAAGGGGAAAAGCTTTCTTT; CDR3 protein: CASSEGGRGKAFF
clone size: .; D gene: .; J gene: TRBJ2-1; V gene: TRBV19; CDR3 DNA: TGTGCCAGTAGTGCCTTGGAGGGTATATACAATGAGCAGTTCTTC; CDR3 protein: CASSALEGIYNEQFF
clone size: .; D gene: .; J gene: TRBJ2-7; V gene: TRBV19; CDR3 DNA: TGTGCCAGTAGCGCCCCGTCTCGGGGAGAGCAGTACTTC; CDR3 protein: CASSAPSRGEQYF
clone size: few; D gene: TRBD2; J gene: TRBJ2-5; V gene: TRBV4-1; CDR3 DNA: TGCGCCAGCAGCCAAGTCCCGGACGGGGCGGGAGGGGGAGAGACCCAGTACTTC; CDR3 protein: CASSQVPDGAGGGETQYF
clone size: .; D gene: TRBD1; J gene: TRBJ1-2; V gene: TRBV19; CDR3 DNA: TGTGCCAGTAGTAAGACAGGGGGTCTTGGCTACACCTTC; CDR3 protein: CASSKTGGLGYTF
clone size: .; D gene: .; J gene: TRBJ1-6; V gene: TRBV15; CDR3 DNA: TGTGCCACCAGCAGAGATCCGGGAGGGCTGGGTTCACCCCTCCACTTT; CDR3 protein: CATSRDPGGLGSPLHF
clone size: .; D gene: TRBD2; J gene: TRBJ2-7; V gene: TRBV4-1; CDR3 DNA: TGCGCCAGCAGCCAGACTAGCGGGAGGGCCTCGGGCGAGCAGTACTTC; CDR3 protein: CASSQTSGRASGEQYF
clone size: .; D gene: TRBD1; J gene: TRBJ2-6; V gene: TRBV6-6; CDR3 DNA: TGTGCCAGCAGAACGGACAGGGGAGCCGGGGCCAACGTCCTGACTTTC; CDR3 protein: CASRTDRGAGANVLTF
clone size: .; D gene: .; J gene: TRBJ2-7; V gene: TRBV27; CDR3 DNA: TGTGCCAGCAGCCTCGATTCGTACGGCTACGAGCAGTACTTC; CDR3 protein: CASSLDSYGYEQYF
clone size: .; D gene: TRBD2; J gene: TRBJ2-1; V gene: TRBV19; CDR3 DNA: TGTGCCAGTAGTAGGGCTAGCGGGGGGGCGGGGAATGAGCAGTTCTTC; CDR3 protein: CASSRASGGAGNEQFF
clone size: once; D gene: TRBD1; J gene: TRBJ2-1; V gene: TRBV6-4; CDR3 DNA: TGTGCCAGCAGTGACGCGCAGGGGGCCAATGAGCAGTTCTTC; CDR3 protein: CASSDAQGANEQFF
clone size: once; D gene: TRBD1; J gene: TRBJ1-1; V gene: TRBV28; CDR3 DNA: TGTGCCAGCAGTATCAGGGGGCGGCCCCCTGAAGCTTTCTTT; CDR3 protein: CASSIRGRPPEAFF
clone size: .; D gene: .; J gene: TRBJ2-3; V gene: TRBV14; CDR3 DNA: TGTGCCAGCAGCCAAGGACTAGTGATCACAGATACGCAGTATTTT; CDR3 protein: CASSQGLVITDTQYF
clone size: .; D gene: TRBD2; J gene: TRBJ2-2; V gene: TRBV9; CDR3 DNA: TGTGCCAGCAGCGTAGGTAGCGGGGGGGCCAACACCGGGGAGCTGTTTTTT; CDR3 protein: CASSVGSGGANTGELFF
clone size: .; D gene: .; J gene: TRBJ1-1; V gene: TRBV6-1; CDR3 DNA: TGTGCCAGCAGTGAAACAACATCTGAAGCTTTCTTT; CDR3 protein: CASSETTSEAFF
clone size: .; D gene: TRBD1; J gene: TRBJ2-1; V gene: TRBV15; CDR3 DNA: TGTGCCACCAGCAGAGATCCGGGACAGGGAGACAATGAGCAGTTCTTC; CDR3 protein: CATSRDPGQGDNEQFF
clone size: .; D gene: .; J gene: TRBJ1-5; V gene: TRBV12-5; CDR3 DNA: TGTGCTAGTGGTTTGGTACTCGGGTCGTTTCATCAGCCCCAGCATTTT; CDR3 protein: CASGLVLGSFHQPQHF
clone size: .; D gene: .; J gene: TRBJ2-2; V gene: TRBV30; CDR3 DNA: TGTGCCTGGGGACATATGAACACCGGGGAGCTGTTTTTT; CDR3 protein: CAWGHMNTGELFF
clone size: .; D gene: .; J gene: TRBJ2-7; V gene: TRBV5-1; CDR3 DNA: TGCGCCAGCAGCTTGGATTTGACAGGCCCCCTTGTGTACTTC; CDR3 protein: CASSLDLTGPLVYF
clone size: .; D gene: TRBD1; J gene: TRBJ1-1; V gene: TRBV5-4; CDR3 DNA: TGTGCCAGCAGCGCCCGGGACAGGGTATTTAACACTGAAGCTTTCTTT; CDR3 protein: CASSARDRVFNTEAFF
clone size: .; D gene: TRBD2; J gene: TRBJ2-5; V gene: TRBV6-1; CDR3 DNA: TGTGCCAGCAGTGGGGGAGGGTCGAACTTACAAGAGACCCAGTACTTC; CDR3 protein: CASSGGGSNLQETQYF
clone size: .; D gene: .; J gene: TRBJ1-2; V gene: TRBV4-1; CDR3 DNA: TGCGCCAGCAGCCAAGGTAGTTCTGGCTACACCTTC; CDR3 protein: CASSQGSSGYTF
clone size: .; D gene: .; J gene: TRBJ2-3; V gene: TRBV23-1; CDR3 DNA: TGCGCCAGCAGTCAATCATTGCTAGCTCCTGCTGATACGCAGTATTTT; CDR3 protein: CASSQSLLAPADTQYF
clone size: .; D gene: .; J gene: TRBJ1-1; V gene: TRBV29-1; CDR3 DNA: TGCAGCGTTGCTCAGGGCCAGGGCACTGAAGCTTTCTTT; CDR3 protein: CSVAQGQGTEAFF
clone size: .; D gene: .; J gene: TRBJ1-1; V gene: TRBV5-1; CDR3 DNA: TGCGCCAGCAGCTCAATCCGTAGAAACACTGAAGCTTTCTTT; CDR3 protein: CASSSIRRNTEAFF
clone size: .; D gene: .; J gene: TRBJ1-5; V gene: TRBV19; CDR3 DNA: TGTGCCAGTAGGGAACAGGGCTCCATCAATCAGCCCCAGCATTTT; CDR3 protein: CASREQGSINQPQHF
clone size: few; D gene: .; J gene: TRBJ2-3; V gene: TRBV25-1; CDR3 DNA: TGTGCCAGCAGAGCAACCGCGGGACCCAATACAGATACGCAGTATTTT; CDR3 protein: CASRATAGPNTDTQYF
clone size: .; D gene: .; J gene: TRBJ2-6; V gene: TRBV27; CDR3 DNA: TGTGCCAGCACCTCATGGAGCTCTGGGGCCAACGTCCTGACTTTC; CDR3 protein: CASTSWSSGANVLTF
clone size: .; D gene: .; J gene: TRBJ1-1; V gene: TRBV7-6; CDR3 DNA: TGTGCCAGCAGCTTAGGGATAAGGGGGATGAACACTGAAGCTTTCTTT; CDR3 protein: CASSLGIRGMNTEAFF
clone size: .; D gene: .; J gene: TRBJ1-2; V gene: TRBV7-9; CDR3 DNA: TGTGCCAGCAGCCTGAATGACAGGAATGGAATGGGCTACACCTTC; CDR3 protein: CASSLNDRNGMGYTF
clone size: .; D gene: .; J gene: TRBJ1-1; V gene: TRBV2; CDR3 DNA: TGTGCCAGCAGTGAAACAGAGAACACTGAAGCTTTCTTT; CDR3 protein: CASSETENTEAFF
clone size: .; D gene: TRBD2; J gene: TRBJ2-6; V gene: TRBV4-2; CDR3 DNA: TGTGCCAGCAGCCAAGGGACTAGCAGCTCTGGGGCCAACGTCCTGACTTTC; CDR3 protein: CASSQGTSSSGANVLTF
clone size: .; D gene: TRBD1; J gene: TRBJ1-1; V gene: TRBV19; CDR3 DNA: TGTGCCAGTAGTAGCCGGGACAGGGGGCTGAACACTGAAGCTTTCTTT; CDR3 protein: CASSSRDRGLNTEAFF
clone size: .; D gene: .; J gene: TRBJ1-3; V gene: TRBV2; CDR3 DNA: TGTGCCAGCACCGAGGACAGAAACTCTGGAAACACCATATATTTT; CDR3 protein: CASTEDRNSGNTIYF
clone size: .; D gene: .; J gene: TRBJ2-2; V gene: TRBV30; CDR3 DNA: TGTGCCTGGAGCGAGTACACCGGGGAGCTGTTTTTT; CDR3 protein: CAWSEYTGELFF
clone size: .; D gene: TRBD1; J gene: TRBJ1-2; V gene: TRBV10-2; CDR3 DNA: TGCGCCAGCTCGAAGGGACAGAACTATGGCTACACCTTC; CDR3 protein: CASSKGQNYGYTF
clone size: once; D gene: TRBD1; J gene: TRBJ1-6; V gene: TRBV2; CDR3 DNA: TGTGCCAGCATTCTGACAGGGGGCAGGGTCGTTAATTCACCCCTCCACTTT; CDR3 protein: CASILTGGRVVNSPLHF
clone size: .; D gene: .; J gene: TRBJ2-6; V gene: TRBV15; CDR3 DNA: TGTGCCACCAGCAGACGATGGCATTCTGGGGCCAACGTCCTGACTTTC; CDR3 protein: CATSRRWHSGANVLTF
clone size: .; D gene: .; J gene: TRBJ2-1; V gene: TRBV21-1; CDR3 DNA: TGTGCCAGCAGCAAAGTGAGGCTAGCGGGAGGGTCGGTCGATGAGCAGTTCTTC; CDR3 protein: CASSKVRLAGGSVDEQFF
clone size: few; D gene: .; J gene: TRBJ1-2; V gene: TRBV19; CDR3 DNA: TGTGCCAGTAGTATCGGTTCCGACAGCCTGTTTGCCTATGGCTACACCTTC; CDR3 protein: CASSIGSDSLFAYGYTF
clone size: .; D gene: TRBD1; J gene: TRBJ1-6; V gene: TRBV19; CDR3 DNA: TGTGCCAGTCGAGTTGGGACAGGGAGCAATTCACCCCTCCACTTT; CDR3 protein: CASRVGTGSNSPLHF
clone size: .; D gene: .; J gene: TRBJ2-1; V gene: TRBV5-4; CDR3 DNA: TGTGCCAGCAGTAGGGGGAGGGAACCTTACAATGAGCAGTTCTTC; CDR3 protein: CASSRGREPYNEQFF
clone size: once; D gene: TRBD2; J gene: TRBJ2-3; V gene: TRBV7-3; CDR3 DNA: TGTGCCAGCAGCTCCTCCATTAGCGGGAGTATAGATACGCAGTATTTT; CDR3 protein: CASSSSISGSIDTQYF
clone size: .; D gene: .; J gene: TRBJ1-1; V gene: TRBV5-1; CDR3 DNA: TGCGCCAGCAGCTTGGAGGGCCAGGGCTATGGTGAAGCTTTCTTT; CDR3 protein: CASSLEGQGYGEAFF
clone size: .; D gene: TRBD1; J gene: TRBJ2-1; V gene: TRBV7-3; CDR3 DNA: TGTGCCAGCAGCCCCGGGACAGGGTCAAATGAGCAGTTCTTC; CDR3 protein: CASSPGTGSNEQFF
clone size: .; D gene: TRBD1; J gene: TRBJ1-2; V gene: TRBV28; CDR3 DNA: TGTGCCAGCGGGTTCTTGGGACAGGGATATGGCTACACCTTC; CDR3 protein: CASGFLGQGYGYTF
clone size: .; D gene: .; J gene: TRBJ2-1; V gene: TRBV5-5; CDR3 DNA: TGTGCCAGCAGCTTGGCTGTGACAGCCACCTACAATGAGCAGTTCTTC; CDR3 protein: CASSLAVTATYNEQFF
clone size: .; D gene: TRBD2; J gene: TRBJ2-1; V gene: TRBV4-2; CDR3 DNA: TGTGCCAGCAGCCAAGGAGCGGGAGGGCTTGGGGGTGAGCAGTTCTTC; CDR3 protein: CASSQGAGGLGGEQFF
clone size: few; D gene: .; J gene: TRBJ2-1; V gene: TRBV28; CDR3 DNA: TGCGCCGTATTTTCCTACAATGAGCAGTTCTTC; CDR3 protein: CAVFSYNEQFF
clone size: .; D gene: .; J gene: TRBJ2-1; V gene: TRBV11-2; CDR3 DNA: TGTGCCAGCAGCTTTTCTTTAGCGTCCAATGAGCAGTTCTTC; CDR3 protein: CASSFSLASNEQFF
clone size: .; D gene: .; J gene: TRBJ2-3; V gene: TRBV28; CDR3 DNA: TGTGCCAGCAGTACTAGGGTGGAAGTGGCGCAGTATTTT; CDR3 protein: CASSTRVEVAQYF
clone size: .; D gene: TRBD1; J gene: TRBJ1-3; V gene: TRBV6-6; CDR3 DNA: TGTGCCAGCAATATACAGGGGGCCTCTGGAAACACCATATATTTT; CDR3 protein: CASNIQGASGNTIYF
clone size: .; D gene: .; J gene: TRBJ1-5; V gene: TRBV28; CDR3 DNA: TGTGCCAGCAGTTTTGTGGGCTCGGGCAATCAGCCCCAGCATTTT; CDR3 protein: CASSFVGSGNQPQHF
clone size: .; D gene: .; J gene: TRBJ2-3; V gene: TRBV29-1; CDR3 DNA: TGCAGCGTTGAAGATCCTCCAGGGTTTAGCACAGATACGCAGTATTTT; CDR3 protein: CSVEDPPGFSTDTQYF
clone size: .; D gene: TRBD2; J gene: TRBJ2-7; V gene: TRBV28; CDR3 DNA: TGTGCCAGCAGTTTTGGAGGGAGGGCCGGCGAGCAGTACTTC; CDR3 protein: CASSFGGRAGEQYF
clone size: .; D gene: TRBD2; J gene: TRBJ2-2; V gene: TRBV6-4; CDR3 DNA: TGTGCCAGCAGTGAGCGGGGGGGAGTCGGGGAGCTGTTTTTT; CDR3 protein: CASSERGGVGELFF
clone size: .; D gene: TRBD1; J gene: TRBJ1-1; V gene: TRBV4-2; CDR3 DNA: TGTGCCAGCAGCGAAGGGACAGGGTTGCCTGAAGCTTTCTTT; CDR3 protein: CASSEGTGLPEAFF